This paragraph reports one T cell receptor (beta chain). Its antigen is unknown. The sample is drawn from a study of post-analysis software for immune sequencing data. Each TCR beta cDNA library carried unique molecular identifiers. Around 460,000 cDNA molecules came from 1 to 10 million T cells. Each CDR3 protein gets one entry after TCRdb re-called the PCR reads with MiXCR. The sample has about 820,000 distinct CDR3 sequences, around 50% seen once. The CDR3 has 15 residues. The trim removed 4 bases at V and 0 bases at J, leaving 8 bases unmatched. The germline V gene has CDR1 SQVTM and CDR2 ANQGSEA. Study-wide points: Controls showed significantly higher normalized Chao1 diversity than did multiple sclerosis patients. A handful of TRBV segments were significantly more frequent in patients than in controls. TRBV5-6, TRBV5-1 and TRBV20-1 were among these segments.

This TCR came from a girl between 10 and 17 years old with multiple sclerosis. Sequenced input: blood. The chain combines TRBV29-1 with TRBJ2-7; TRBD2 matches 8 bases. CDR3 protein: CSVVSSGPASYEQYF. In nucleotides, the CDR3 is TGCAGCGTTGTATCTAGCGGGCCGGCCTCCTACGAGCAGTACTTC.